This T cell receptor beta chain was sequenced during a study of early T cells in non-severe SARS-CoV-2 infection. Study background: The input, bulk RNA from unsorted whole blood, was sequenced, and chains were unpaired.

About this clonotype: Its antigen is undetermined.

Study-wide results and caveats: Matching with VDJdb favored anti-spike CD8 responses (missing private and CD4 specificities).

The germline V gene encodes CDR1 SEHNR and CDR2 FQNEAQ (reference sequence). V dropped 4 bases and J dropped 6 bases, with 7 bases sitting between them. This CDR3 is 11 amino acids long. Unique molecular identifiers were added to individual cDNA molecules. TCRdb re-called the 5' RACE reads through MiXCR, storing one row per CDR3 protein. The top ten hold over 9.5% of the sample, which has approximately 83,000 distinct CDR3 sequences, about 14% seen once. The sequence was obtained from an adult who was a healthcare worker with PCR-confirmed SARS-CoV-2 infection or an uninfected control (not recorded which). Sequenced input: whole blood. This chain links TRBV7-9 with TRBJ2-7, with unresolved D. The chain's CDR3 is CASSSLSEQYF. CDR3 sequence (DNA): TGTGCCAGCAGCTCCCTATCCGAGCAGTACTTC.